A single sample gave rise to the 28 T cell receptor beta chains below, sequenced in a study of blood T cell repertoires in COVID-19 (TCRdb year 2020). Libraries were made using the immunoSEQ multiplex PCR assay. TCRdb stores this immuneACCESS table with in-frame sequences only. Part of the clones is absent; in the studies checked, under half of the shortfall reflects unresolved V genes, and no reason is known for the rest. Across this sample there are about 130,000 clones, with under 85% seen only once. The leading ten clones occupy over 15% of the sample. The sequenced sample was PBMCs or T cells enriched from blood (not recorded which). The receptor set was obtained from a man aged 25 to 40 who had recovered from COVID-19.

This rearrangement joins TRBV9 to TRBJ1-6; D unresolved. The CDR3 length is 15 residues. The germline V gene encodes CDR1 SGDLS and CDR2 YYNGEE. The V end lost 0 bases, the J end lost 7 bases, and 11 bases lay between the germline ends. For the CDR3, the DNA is TGTGCCAGCAGCGTAGGGCGCACGGGGAATTCACCCCTCCACTTT. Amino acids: CASSVGRTGNSPLHF. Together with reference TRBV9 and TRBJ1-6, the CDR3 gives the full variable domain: DSGVTQTPKHLITATGQRVTLRCSPRSGDLSVYWYQQSLDQGLQFLIQYYNGEERAKGNILERFSAQQFPDLHSELNLSSLELGDSALYFCASSVGRTGNSPLHFGNGTRLTVT.

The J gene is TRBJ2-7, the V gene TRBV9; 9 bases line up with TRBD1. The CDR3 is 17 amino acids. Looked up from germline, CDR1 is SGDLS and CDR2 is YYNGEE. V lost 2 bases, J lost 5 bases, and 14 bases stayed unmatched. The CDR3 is CASSVGLRDRAFDEQYF. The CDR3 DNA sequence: TGTGCCAGCAGCGTTGGATTGAGGGACAGGGCTTTCGACGAGCAGTACTTC.

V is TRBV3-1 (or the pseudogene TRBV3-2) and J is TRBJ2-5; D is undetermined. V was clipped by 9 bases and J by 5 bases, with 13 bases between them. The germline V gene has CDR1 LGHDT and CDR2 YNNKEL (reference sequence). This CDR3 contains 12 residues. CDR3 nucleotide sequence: TGTGCCAGTGACACGGCTGGGGAGACCCAGTACTTC. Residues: CASDTAGETQYF.

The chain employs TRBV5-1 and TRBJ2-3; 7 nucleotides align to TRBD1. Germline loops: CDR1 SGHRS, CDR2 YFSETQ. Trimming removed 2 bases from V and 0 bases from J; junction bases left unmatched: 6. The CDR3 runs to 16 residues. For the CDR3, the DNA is TGCGCCAGCAGCTTAAGGGACAGACTTAGCACAGATACGCAGTATTTT. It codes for CASSLRDRLSTDTQYF.

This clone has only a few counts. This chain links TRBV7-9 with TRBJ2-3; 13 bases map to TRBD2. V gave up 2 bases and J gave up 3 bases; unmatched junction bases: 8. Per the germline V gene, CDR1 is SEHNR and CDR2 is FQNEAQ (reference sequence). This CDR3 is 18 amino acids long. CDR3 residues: CASSLYGGLAGATDTQYF. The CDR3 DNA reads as TGTGCCAGCAGCTTATACGGCGGACTAGCGGGAGCTACAGATACGCAGTATTTT.

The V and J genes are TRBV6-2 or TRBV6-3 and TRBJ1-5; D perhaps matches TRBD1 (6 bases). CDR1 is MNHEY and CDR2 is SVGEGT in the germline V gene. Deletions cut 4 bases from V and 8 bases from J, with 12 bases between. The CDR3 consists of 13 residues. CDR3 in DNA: TGTGCCAGCAGTTCCGGGGGGCGAGAGCCCCAGCATTTT. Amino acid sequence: CASSSGGREPQHF.

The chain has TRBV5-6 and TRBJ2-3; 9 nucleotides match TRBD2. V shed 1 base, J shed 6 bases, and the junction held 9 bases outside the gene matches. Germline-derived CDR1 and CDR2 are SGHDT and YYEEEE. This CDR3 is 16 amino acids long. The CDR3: CASSLLSSGASDTQYF. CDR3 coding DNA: TGTGCCAGCAGCTTGCTTTCTAGCGGGGCCTCGGATACGCAGTATTTT.

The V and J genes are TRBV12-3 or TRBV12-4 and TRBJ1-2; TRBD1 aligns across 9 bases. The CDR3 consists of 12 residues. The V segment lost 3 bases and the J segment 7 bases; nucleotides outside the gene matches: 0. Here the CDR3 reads CASSLGQGGYTF. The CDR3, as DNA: TGTGCCAGCAGTTTGGGACAGGGTGGCTACACCTTC.

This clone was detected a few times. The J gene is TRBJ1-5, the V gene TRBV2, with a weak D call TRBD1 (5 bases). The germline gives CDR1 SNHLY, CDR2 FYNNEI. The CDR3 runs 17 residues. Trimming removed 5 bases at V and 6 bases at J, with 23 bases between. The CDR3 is CASSTKPGEYVGQPQHF. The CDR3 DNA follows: TGTGCCAGCAGTACAAAACCGGGGGAGTACGTTGGTCAGCCCCAGCATTTT.

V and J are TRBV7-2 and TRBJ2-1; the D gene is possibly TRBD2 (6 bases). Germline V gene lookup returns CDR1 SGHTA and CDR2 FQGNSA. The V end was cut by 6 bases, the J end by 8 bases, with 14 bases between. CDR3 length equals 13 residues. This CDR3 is CASRLTSWDEQFF. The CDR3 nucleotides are TGTGCCAGCAGATTGACTAGTTGGGATGAGCAGTTCTTC. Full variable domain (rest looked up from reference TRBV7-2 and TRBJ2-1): GAGVSQSPSNKVTEKGKDVELRCDPISGHTALYWYRQSLGQGLEFLIYFQGNSAPDKSGLPSDRFSAERTGGSVSTLTIQRTQQEDSAVYLCASRLTSWDEQFFGPGTRLTVL.

The CDR3 sequence is CASSLGGTGPSALHF. CDR3 coding DNA: TGTGCCAGCAGCTTAGGCGGGACAGGGCCTTCGGCCCTCCACTTT. The V call is TRBV11-1, the J call TRBJ1-6; 9 positions match TRBD1. Germline V gene data show CDR1 as SGHAT and CDR2 as FQDESV (reference sequence). V was clipped by 1 base and J by 14 bases; unmatched bases: 9. The CDR3 spans 15 residues.

The CDR3 spells CASSLDPTGKEAFF. Written as DNA, the CDR3 is TGTGCCAGCAGCTTGGACCCGACAGGGAAGGAGGCTTTCTTT. This rearrangement joins TRBV5-4 to TRBJ1-1; TRBD1 aligns across 7 bases. Germline CDR1 SGHNT, CDR2 YYREEE (reference sequence). This CDR3 contains 14 residues. J lost 11 bases, V lost 0 bases, and 10 bases had no gene match.

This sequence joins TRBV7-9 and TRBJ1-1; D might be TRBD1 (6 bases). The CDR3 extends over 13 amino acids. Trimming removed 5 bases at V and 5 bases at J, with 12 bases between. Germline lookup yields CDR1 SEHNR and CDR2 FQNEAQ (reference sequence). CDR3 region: CASSQGPGTEAFF. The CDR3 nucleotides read TGTGCCAGCAGCCAGGGGCCTGGGACTGAAGCTTTCTTT.

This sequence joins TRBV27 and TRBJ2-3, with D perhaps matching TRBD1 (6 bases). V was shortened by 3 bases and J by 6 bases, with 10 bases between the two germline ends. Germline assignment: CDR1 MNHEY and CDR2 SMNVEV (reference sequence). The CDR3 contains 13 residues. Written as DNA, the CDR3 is TGTGCCAGCAGTTTCAGGGGTGGTGATACGCAGTATTTT. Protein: CASSFRGGDTQYF.

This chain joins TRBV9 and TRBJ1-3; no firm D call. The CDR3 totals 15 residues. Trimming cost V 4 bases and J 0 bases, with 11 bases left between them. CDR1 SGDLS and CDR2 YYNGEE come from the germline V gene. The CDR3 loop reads CASSWRGSSGNTIYF. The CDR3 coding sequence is TGTGCCAGCAGCTGGCGCGGCTCCTCTGGAAACACCATATATTTT.

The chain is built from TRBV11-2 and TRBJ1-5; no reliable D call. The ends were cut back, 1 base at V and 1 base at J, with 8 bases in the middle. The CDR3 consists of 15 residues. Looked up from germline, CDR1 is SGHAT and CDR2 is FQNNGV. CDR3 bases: TGTGCCAGCAGCTTAGCGGGGTTGAGCAATCAGCCCCAGCATTTT. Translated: CASSLAGLSNQPQHF.

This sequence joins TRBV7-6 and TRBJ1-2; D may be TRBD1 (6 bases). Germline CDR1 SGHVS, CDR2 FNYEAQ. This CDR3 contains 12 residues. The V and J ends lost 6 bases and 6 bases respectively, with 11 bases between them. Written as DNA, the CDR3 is TGTGCCAGCAGACCCACAGGGAATGGCTACACCTTC. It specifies CASRPTGNGYTF.

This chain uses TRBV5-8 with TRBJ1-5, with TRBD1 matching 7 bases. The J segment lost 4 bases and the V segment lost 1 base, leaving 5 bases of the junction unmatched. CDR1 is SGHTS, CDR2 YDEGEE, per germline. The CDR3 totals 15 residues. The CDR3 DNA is TGTGCCAGCAGCTTGAGGACGACAGGGAATCAGCCCCAGCATTTT. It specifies CASSLRTTGNQPQHF.

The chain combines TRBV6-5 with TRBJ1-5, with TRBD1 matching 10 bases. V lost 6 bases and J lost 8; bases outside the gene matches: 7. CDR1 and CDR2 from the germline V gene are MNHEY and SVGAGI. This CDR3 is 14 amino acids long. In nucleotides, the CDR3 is TGTGCCAGCAGCAAGACAGGGGGCCTAGAGCCCCAGCATTTT. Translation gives CASSKTGGLEPQHF.

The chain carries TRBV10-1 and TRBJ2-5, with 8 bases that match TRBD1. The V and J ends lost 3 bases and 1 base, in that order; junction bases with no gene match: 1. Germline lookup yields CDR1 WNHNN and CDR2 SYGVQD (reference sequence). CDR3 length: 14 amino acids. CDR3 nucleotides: TGCGCCAGCAGTGAAGGGACAGGCCAAGAGACCCAGTACTTC. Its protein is CASSEGTGQETQYF.

The CDR3 here is CASSPQGSRETQYF. CDR3 coding DNA: TGCGCCAGCAGCCCGCAGGGTTCCAGAGAGACCCAGTACTTC. The chain couples TRBV4-1 to TRBJ2-5, with D possibly being TRBD1 (5 bases). CDR3 length equals 14 residues. Germline loops: CDR1 MGHRA, CDR2 YSYEKL. V shed 4 bases and J shed 4 bases, with 13 bases lying between them.

This CDR3 is CASSHISGRRTGELFF. Written as DNA, the CDR3 is TGTGCCAGCAGCCATATTAGCGGGAGGCGGACCGGGGAGCTGTTTTTT. The chain couples TRBV3-1 (or the pseudogene TRBV3-2) to TRBJ2-2; 10 bases match TRBD2. The V gene end was trimmed by 3 bases and the J gene end by 5 bases; junction bases not matched to a gene: 6. The length of the CDR3 is 16 residues. From germline, CDR1 is LGHDT and CDR2 YNNKEL (reference sequence).

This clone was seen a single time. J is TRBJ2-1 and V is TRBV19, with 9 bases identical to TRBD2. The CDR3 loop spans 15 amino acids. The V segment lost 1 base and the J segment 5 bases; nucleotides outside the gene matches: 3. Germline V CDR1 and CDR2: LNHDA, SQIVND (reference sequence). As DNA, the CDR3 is TGTGCCAGTAGTATAGTCGCTAGCGGGAACAATGAGCAGTTCTTC. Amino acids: CASSIVASGNNEQFF. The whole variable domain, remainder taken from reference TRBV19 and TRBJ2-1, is DGGITQSPKYLFRKEGQNVTLSCEQNLNHDAMYWYRQDPGQGLRLIYYSQIVNDFQKGDIAEGYSVSREKKESFPLTVTSAQKNPTAFYLCASSIVASGNNEQFFGPGTRLTVL.

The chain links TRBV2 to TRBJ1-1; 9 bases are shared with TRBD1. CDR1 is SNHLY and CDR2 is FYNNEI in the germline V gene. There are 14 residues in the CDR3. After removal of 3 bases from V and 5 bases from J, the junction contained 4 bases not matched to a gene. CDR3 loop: CASSDSGQGTEAFF. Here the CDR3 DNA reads TGTGCCAGCAGTGATTCAGGACAGGGGACTGAAGCTTTCTTT.

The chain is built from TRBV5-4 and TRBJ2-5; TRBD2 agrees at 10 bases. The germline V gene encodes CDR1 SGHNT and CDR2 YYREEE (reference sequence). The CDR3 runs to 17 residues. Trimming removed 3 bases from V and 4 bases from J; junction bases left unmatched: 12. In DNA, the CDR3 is TGTGCCAGCAGCTCCTCCTCACTAGCGGGGTCCGGAGAGACCCAGTACTTC. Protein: CASSSSSLAGSGETQYF.

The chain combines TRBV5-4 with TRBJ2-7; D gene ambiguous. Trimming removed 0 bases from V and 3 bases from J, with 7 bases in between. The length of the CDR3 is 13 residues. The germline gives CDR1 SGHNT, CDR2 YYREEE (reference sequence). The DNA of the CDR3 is TGTGCCAGCAGCTTGGGGCAGATCTACGAGCAGTACGTC. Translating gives CASSLGQIYEQYV.

In nucleotides, the CDR3 is TGTGCCAGCAGCTTAGTGGCCGGGCAGGGGGACACCGGGGAGCTGTTTTTT. Protein sequence: CASSLVAGQGDTGELFF. The rearrangement links TRBV7-9 to TRBJ2-2; 7 nucleotides align to TRBD1. There are 17 residues in the CDR3. The germline gives CDR1 SEHNR, CDR2 FQNEAQ (reference sequence). Trimming cost V 1 base and J 3 bases; bases outside gene matches: 8. Combining the CDR3 with reference TRBV7-9 and TRBJ2-2 gives the whole variable domain DTGVSQNPRHKITKRGQNVTFRCDPISEHNRLYWYRQTLGQGPEFLTYFQNEAQLEKSRLLSDRFSAERPKGSFSTLEIQRTEQGDSAMYLCASSLVAGQGDTGELFFGEGSRLTVL.

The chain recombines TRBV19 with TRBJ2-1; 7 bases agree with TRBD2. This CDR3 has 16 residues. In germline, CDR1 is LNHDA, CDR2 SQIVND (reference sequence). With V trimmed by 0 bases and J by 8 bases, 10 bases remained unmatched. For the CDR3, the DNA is TGTGCCAGTAGTATAGAGGGACTACCACGGGGCCATGAGCAGTTCTTC. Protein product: CASSIEGLPRGHEQFF.